Sequencing of this T cell receptor (beta chain) was carried out in a study of tumor-infiltrating lymphocytes in primary liver carcinoma. Study as a whole: Patients, male and female, were 30 to 69 years old.

Priming with a constant-region primer yielded TCR beta cDNA from about 540 ng total RNA. Amplification in three nested multiplex PCR rounds with slightly modified ARM-PCR gave rise to TCR beta libraries. TCRdb redid the calling of the multiplex PCR reads with MiXCR, one entry per CDR3 protein. This table holds some 110,000 distinct CDR3 sequences, around 64% found once. Regarding this clonotype: At one end, the junction sequence differs from germline, possibly due to a read error.

From unsorted bulk tissue weighing about 20-32 mg, DNA and RNA were co-extracted. Over 85% of the cells were viable tumor cells in every tumor sample. The sample comprised liver tumor tissue from sampling region 3. The subset here: tumor region T3, left-lateral pole. This TCR came from an older woman with primary liver carcinoma and hepatitis B virus infection.

The CDR3 reads CAGSPEGSGNGYTF. The DNA of the CDR3 is TGCGCCGGCAGCCCTGAGGGTTCGGGGAATGGGTACACCTTC. The chain is built from TRBV4-1 and TRBJ1-2; D unresolved. Germline V gene sequence: CDR1 MGHRA, CDR2 YSYEKL. The CDR3 sequence is 14 residues long.